This TCR beta chain was recorded in a study of cytomegalovirus exposure and HLA in healthy donors. The CDR3 runs 14 residues. Trimming removed 3 bases at V and 2 bases at J, with 10 bases between. In germline, CDR1 is MNHEY, CDR2 SMNVEV (reference sequence). Profiling relied on immunoSEQ multiplex PCR, and the TCRdb table lists in-frame clones only, not all of them. The sample carries about 160,000 clones, 89% recorded once. The TCR sequence derives from a man aged 18 to 35 in good health and CMV-seropositive. The chain couples TRBV27 to TRBJ1-1, with a weak D call TRBD1 (6 bases). Sequencing was performed on PBMCs. CDR3 loop: CASSFTGTNTEAFF. CDR3 DNA sequence: TGTGCCAGCAGTTTCACAGGGACCAACACTGAAGCTTTCTTT.